This note documents a single T cell receptor beta chain sequence. Its antigen is not identified. These data come from a study of cytotoxic CD8 clonotypes in ibrutinib-treated CLL. Study-level background: Responses: roughly 24 partial, 2 complete; after median roughly 68 months, 14 stayed remitted, roughly 12 progressed. Points from the study as a whole: Under treatment, the uncommon public clonotypes either contracted or remained stable. Measured clonality at baseline was greater than in age-matched healthy donors and tracked with circulating CD8+ T-cell counts.

The repertoire was sequenced with immunoSEQ multiplex PCR; TCRdb's copy has only in-frame clones and lacks some. Of 27,000 or so clones listed, around 85% were seen once; the top ten hold about 7.8%. V dropped 3 bases and J dropped 0; count of bases not matched to a gene: 6. The CDR3 loop spans 17 amino acids. Germline-derived CDR1 and CDR2 are KGHSH and LQKENI. The TCR was taken from a human donor with chronic lymphocytic leukemia. The sequences come from PBMCs, collected after 24 months of ibrutinib treatment. The chain employs TRBV18 and TRBJ1-5; 9 bases are shared with TRBD1. The CDR3 bases are TGTGCCAGCTCACCTCGGGACAGGGATAATAGCAATCAGCCCCAGCATTTT. It yields the protein CASSPRDRDNSNQPQHF.